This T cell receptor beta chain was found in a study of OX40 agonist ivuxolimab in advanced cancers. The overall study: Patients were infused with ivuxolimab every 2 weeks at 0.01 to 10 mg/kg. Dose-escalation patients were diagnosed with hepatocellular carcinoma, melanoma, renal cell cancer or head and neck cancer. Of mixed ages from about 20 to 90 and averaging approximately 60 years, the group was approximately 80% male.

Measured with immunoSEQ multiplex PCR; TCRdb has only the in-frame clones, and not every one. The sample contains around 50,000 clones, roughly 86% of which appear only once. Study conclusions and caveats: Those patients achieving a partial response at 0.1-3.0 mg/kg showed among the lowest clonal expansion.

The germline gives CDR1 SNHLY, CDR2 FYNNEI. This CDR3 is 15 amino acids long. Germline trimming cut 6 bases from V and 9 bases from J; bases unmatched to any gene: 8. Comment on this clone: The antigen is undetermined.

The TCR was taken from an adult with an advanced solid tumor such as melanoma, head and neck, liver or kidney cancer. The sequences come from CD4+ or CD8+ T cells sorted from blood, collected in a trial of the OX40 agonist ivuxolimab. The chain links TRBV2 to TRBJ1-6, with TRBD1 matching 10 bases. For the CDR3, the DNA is TGTGCCAGCAGCCCTGAAGGGACAGGGGTTTCACCCCTCCACTTT. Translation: CASSPEGTGVSPLHF.